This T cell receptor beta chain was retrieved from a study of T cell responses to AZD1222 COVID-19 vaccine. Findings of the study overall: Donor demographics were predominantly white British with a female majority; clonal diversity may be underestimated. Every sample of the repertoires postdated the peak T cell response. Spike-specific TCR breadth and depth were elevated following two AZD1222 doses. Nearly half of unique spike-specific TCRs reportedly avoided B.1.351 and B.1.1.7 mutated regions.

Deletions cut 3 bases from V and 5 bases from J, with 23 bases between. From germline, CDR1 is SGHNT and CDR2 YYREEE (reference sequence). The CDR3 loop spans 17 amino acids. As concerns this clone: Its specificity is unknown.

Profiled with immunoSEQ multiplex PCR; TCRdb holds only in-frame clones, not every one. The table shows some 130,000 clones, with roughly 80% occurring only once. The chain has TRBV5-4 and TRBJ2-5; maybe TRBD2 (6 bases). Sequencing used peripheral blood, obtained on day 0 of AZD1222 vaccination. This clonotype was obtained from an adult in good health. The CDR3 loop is CASSSDYSRKGRETQYF. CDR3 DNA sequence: TGTGCCAGCAGCTCCGATTATTCCAGAAAGGGGAGGGAGACCCAGTACTTC.